The 5 T cell receptor beta chains below were found in one sample sequenced in a study of human T cells and chemical hapten exposure. TCRdb used MiXCR to reprocess the RACE reads, holding one entry per CDR3 protein. The profile covers roughly 190,000 distinct CDR3 sequences, with approximately 20% appearing a single time and about 7% taken by the ten largest. The time point denotes: patch test 1, 2 weeks after DPC sensitization. Indicated treatment: therapeutic diphenylcyclopropenone sensitization with weekly scalp DPC. The sample was whole blood, taken in connection with sensitization to the hapten diphenylcyclopropenone (DPC). The receptors were gathered from a woman aged 45 to 65 with alopecia areata. Some clones in this sample may be carry-over from other donors' samples.

This chain joins TRBV7-6 and TRBJ1-1; D is uncertain. Trimming took 0 bases from V and 0 from J, leaving 11 bases between them. The CDR3 loop spans 16 amino acids. From germline, CDR1 is SGHVS and CDR2 FNYEAQ. The CDR3: CASSLAQPEMNTEAFF. For the CDR3, the DNA is TGTGCCAGCAGCTTAGCACAGCCAGAAATGAACACTGAAGCTTTCTTT.

This chain uses TRBV4-3 with TRBJ2-2; TRBD2 matches at 7 bases. Per germline, CDR1 LGHNA and CDR2 YSLEER. V shed 3 bases and J 5 bases; nucleotides not matched to a gene: 6. The length of the CDR3 is 15 residues. CDR3 DNA: TGCGCCAGCAGCCAGGGCGGGAGCTCAACCGGGGAGCTGTTTTTT. Amino acids: CASSQGGSSTGELFF.

The chain joins TRBV11-2 to TRBJ2-1, with 8 bases aligning to TRBD2. Looked up from germline, CDR1 is SGHAT and CDR2 is FQNNGV. The CDR3 runs to 14 residues. V was pared by 5 bases and J by 10 bases, with 10 bases of the junction left unmatched. The CDR3 DNA reads as TGTGCCAGCAGCCCTGGACGGGGGGGGGGCGAGCAGTTCTTC. Its protein product is CASSPGRGGGEQFF.

V is TRBV5-1 and J is TRBJ1-1; D is uncertain. Germline V CDR1 and CDR2: SGHRS, YFSETQ. This CDR3 region has 16 residues. V gave up 5 bases and J gave up 1 base, with 18 bases separating them. In DNA form, the CDR3 reads TGCGCCAGCAGAGGTCGGGGAGGGCTTAGGAACACTGAAGCTTTCTTT. It encodes CASRGRGGLRNTEAFF.

The rearrangement links TRBV6-2 or TRBV6-3 to TRBJ2-1; D is uncertain. The CDR3 length is 13 residues. Germline V CDR1 and CDR2: MNHEY, SVGEGT. Between the trimmed V and J ends, which lost 4 bases and 9 bases, there was a span of 13 bases. The CDR3 DNA follows: TGTGCCAGCAGTTTATCCGAACTGGGTGAGCAGTTCTTC. Encoded protein: CASSLSELGEQFF.